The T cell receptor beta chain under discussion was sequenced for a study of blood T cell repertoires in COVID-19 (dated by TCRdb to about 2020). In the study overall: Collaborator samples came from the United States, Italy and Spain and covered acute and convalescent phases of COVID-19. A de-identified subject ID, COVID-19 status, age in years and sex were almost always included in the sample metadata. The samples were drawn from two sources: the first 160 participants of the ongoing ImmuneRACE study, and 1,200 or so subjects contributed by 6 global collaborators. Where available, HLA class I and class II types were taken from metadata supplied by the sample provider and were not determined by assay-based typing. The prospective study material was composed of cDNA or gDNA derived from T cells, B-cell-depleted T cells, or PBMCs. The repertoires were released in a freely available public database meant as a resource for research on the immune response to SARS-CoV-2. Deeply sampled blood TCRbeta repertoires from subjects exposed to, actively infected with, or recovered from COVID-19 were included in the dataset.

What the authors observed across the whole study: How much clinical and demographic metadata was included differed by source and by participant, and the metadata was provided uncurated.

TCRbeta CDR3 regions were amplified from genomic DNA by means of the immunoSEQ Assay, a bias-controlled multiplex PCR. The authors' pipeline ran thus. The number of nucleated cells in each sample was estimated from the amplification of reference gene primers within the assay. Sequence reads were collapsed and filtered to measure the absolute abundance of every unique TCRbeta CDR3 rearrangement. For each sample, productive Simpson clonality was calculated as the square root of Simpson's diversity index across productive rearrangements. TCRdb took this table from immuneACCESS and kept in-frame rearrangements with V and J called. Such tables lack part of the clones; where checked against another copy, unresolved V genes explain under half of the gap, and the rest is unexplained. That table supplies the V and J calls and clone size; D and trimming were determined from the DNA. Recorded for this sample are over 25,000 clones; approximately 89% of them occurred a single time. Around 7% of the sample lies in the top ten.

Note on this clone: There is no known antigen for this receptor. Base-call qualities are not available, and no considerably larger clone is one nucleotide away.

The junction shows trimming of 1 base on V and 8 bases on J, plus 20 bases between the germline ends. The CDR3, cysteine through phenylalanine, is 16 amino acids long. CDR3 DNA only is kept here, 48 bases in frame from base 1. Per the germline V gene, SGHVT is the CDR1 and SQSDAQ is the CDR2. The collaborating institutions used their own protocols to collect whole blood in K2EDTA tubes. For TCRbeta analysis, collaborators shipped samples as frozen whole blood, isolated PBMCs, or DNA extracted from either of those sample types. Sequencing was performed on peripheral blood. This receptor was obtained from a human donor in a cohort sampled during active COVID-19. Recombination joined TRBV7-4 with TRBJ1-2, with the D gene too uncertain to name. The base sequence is TGTGCCAGCAGCTTAGGGCGGGTTGGACCCACCCGGGGCTACACCTTC. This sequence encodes CASSLGRVGPTRGYTF.